This is a list of T cell receptor beta chains from one sample in a study of T cell responses to AZD1222 COVID-19 vaccine. Sequencing used immunoSEQ multiplex PCR; TCRdb keeps in-frame clones, though not all of them. The sample has roughly 150,000 clones, over 90% seen once. The source was peripheral blood, collected on day 0 of AZD1222 vaccination. The receptors derive from an adult in good health. The CDR3 runs from the conserved cysteine through the conserved F or W. Each record gives: V gene, J gene, clone size, D gene, CDR3 DNA, CDR3 protein. A D gene is named only where the DNA matches it firmly. A clone size is listed for some rows: how often the clone was seen (once, few, many), or a class if it is expanded.

TRBV5-1,TRBJ2-5,-,TRBD2,TGCGCCAGCAGCCCAACCAGGACTAGCGGGAGGGCCCGAGAGACCCAGTACTTC,CASSPTRTSGRARETQYF
TRBV3-1/TRBV3-2,TRBJ2-3,once,TRBD2,TGTGCCAGCAGCCAAGGACTAGCGGGAGTTGCAGATACGCAGTATTTT,CASSQGLAGVADTQYF
TRBV7-9,TRBJ2-1,once,TRBD2,TGTGCCAGCAGCTTAGCACTAGCGGGAGTAGGATCTTGGTTCTTC,CASSLALAGVGSWFF
TRBV6-2/TRBV6-3,TRBJ1-6,-,-,TGTGCCAGCAGTTACGGCGTGGCGAATTCACCCCTCCACTTT,CASSYGVANSPLHF
TRBV3-1/TRBV3-2,TRBJ2-2,-,TRBD2,TGTGCCAGCAGCCAAAGGACTAGCGTCGCCGGGGAGCTGTTTTTT,CASSQRTSVAGELFF
TRBV9,TRBJ2-5,-,-,TGTGCCAGCAGCGTAGGTGTACAGATGGAGACCCAGTACTTC,CASSVGVQMETQYF
TRBV11-2,TRBJ2-7,once,-,TGTGCCAGCAGCTCACCAGGCGGGATCTCCCTCGAGCAGTACTTC,CASSSPGGISLEQYF
TRBV10-1,TRBJ1-1,-,-,TGCGCCAGCAGTGAGTCCCAGGCAGGAGGTAACACTGAAGCTTTCTTT,CASSESQAGGNTEAFF
TRBV10-3,TRBJ1-2,-,-,TGTGCCATCAGTGTTTCGGGGTATAACTATGGCTACACCTTC,CAISVSGYNYGYTF
TRBV19,TRBJ2-2,-,-,TGTGCCAGTAGTAACAGGTTCGTGAACACCGGGGAGCTGTTTTTT,CASSNRFVNTGELFF
TRBV5-1,TRBJ2-3,-,-,TGCGCCAGCAGCGATAACATCGCGACTAGCACAGATACGCAGTATTTT,CASSDNIATSTDTQYF
TRBV5-1,TRBJ2-7,-,TRBD1,TGCGCCAGCAGCTTGATTTTACCGGGACAGGGGGGTAGCCCAGAGCAGTACTTC,CASSLILPGQGGSPEQYF
TRBV2,TRBJ2-5,-,TRBD2,TGTGCCAGCAGTGAGGCGTGGCGGGGGGGCTTAGAGACCCAGTACTTC,CASSEAWRGGLETQYF
TRBV13,TRBJ1-6,few,-,TGTGCCAGCAGCTCCGGGACCGCTTCGACTAATTCACCCCTCCACTTT,CASSSGTASTNSPLHF
TRBV5-1,TRBJ2-1,-,TRBD1,TGCGCCAGCAGCTCCGACAGGGCCTACAATGAGCAGTTCTTC,CASSSDRAYNEQFF
TRBV7-9,TRBJ2-5,-,-,TGTGCCAGCAGCTCCGAAGACCGGCAAGAGACCCAGTACTTC,CASSSEDRQETQYF
TRBV18,TRBJ1-4,-,-,TGTGCCAGCTCACCCGGGACCGGTGACGTGGGAGGAAAACTGTTTTTT,CASSPGTGDVGGKLFF
TRBV19,TRBJ2-1,-,TRBD2,TGTGCCAGTAGTATTGCAGCGGGAGGGCCCAATGAGCAGTTCTTC,CASSIAAGGPNEQFF
TRBV6-5,TRBJ2-5,-,-,TGTGCCAGCAGTTATGCGGGGAATCGAGGGGAGACCCAGTACTTC,CASSYAGNRGETQYF
TRBV4-3,TRBJ1-4,-,-,TGCGCCAGCAGCCAAGATCGGGGATTGAATAATGAAAAACTGTTTTTT,CASSQDRGLNNEKLFF
TRBV2,TRBJ2-5,-,TRBD2,TGTGCCAGCAGTGGGCTAGCGGGAGTCGCTTGGGAGACCCAGTACTTC,CASSGLAGVAWETQYF
TRBV7-2,TRBJ2-5,-,-,TGTGCCAGCAGCTCACTACAGGGATTCCAAGAGACCCAGTACTTC,CASSSLQGFQETQYF
TRBV6-2/TRBV6-3,TRBJ1-4,-,-,TGTGCCAGCAGTTCCAGAGGAGTTGAAAAACTGTTTTTT,CASSSRGVEKLFF
TRBV19,TRBJ1-2,-,-,TGTGCCAGTAGGTCTCAGGGGAACCCCGACGGCTACACCTTC,CASRSQGNPDGYTF
TRBV7-3,TRBJ1-1,once,-,TGTGCCAGCAGCTTAATTCGGGGTTGGGGTGGGGGAATGAACACTGAAGCTTTCTTT,CASSLIRGWGGGMNTEAFF
TRBV5-1,TRBJ1-1,once,-,TGCGCCAGCAGCTTGGGAAGGGAGAACACTGAAGCTTTCTTT,CASSLGRENTEAFF
TRBV28,TRBJ1-1,-,-,TGTGCCAGCAGTTTCGGGACATTCACTGAAGCTTTCTTT,CASSFGTFTEAFF
TRBV2,TRBJ1-2,-,-,TGTGCCAGCAGTGAACAGGGGCCCTATGGCTACACCTTC,CASSEQGPYGYTF
TRBV19,TRBJ1-2,-,TRBD1,TGTGCCAGCTACCTACGGACAGGCTTTGCCTATGGCTACACCTTC,CASYLRTGFAYGYTF
TRBV5-4,TRBJ1-1,-,-,TGTGCCAGCAGCCCCCTCGAGGGCCTCGAAGCTTTCTTT,CASSPLEGLEAFF
TRBV6-5,TRBJ1-1,-,-,TGTGCCAGCAGCCGAACCTGGGACGGTGAAGCTTTCTTT,CASSRTWDGEAFF
TRBV20-1,TRBJ1-4,-,-,TGCAGTGCTAGAGAAGATGAAAAACTGTTTTTT,CSAREDEKLFF
TRBV2,TRBJ2-5,-,TRBD2,TGTGCCAGCAGACGGGGGGTTCTCCAAGAGACCCAGTACTTC,CASRRGVLQETQYF
TRBV6-5,TRBJ1-2,-,TRBD1,TGTGCCAGCAGTTACTCTGGGCAGGGGGCTGACTATGGCTACACCTTC,CASSYSGQGADYGYTF
TRBV3-1/TRBV3-2,TRBJ2-3,-,-,TGTGCCAGCAGCCAAGATATCCCCGGGAGCACAGATACGCAGTATTTT,CASSQDIPGSTDTQYF
TRBV19,TRBJ2-3,once,-,TGTGCCAGTAGTCGGCTGAGCACAGATACGCAGTATTTT,CASSRLSTDTQYF
TRBV5-1,TRBJ2-2,-,-,TGCGCCAGCAGCTTGGGACAGAACACCGGGGAGCTGTTTTTT,CASSLGQNTGELFF
TRBV5-1,TRBJ1-1,-,-,TGCGCCAGCAGCACCGGGAACACTGAAGCTTTCTTT,CASSTGNTEAFF
TRBV9,TRBJ1-5,-,TRBD1,TGTGCCAGCAGCGCAGGGGGACAGCCCCAGCATTTT,CASSAGGQPQHF